This is a list of T cell receptor beta chains from one sample in a study of T cells in Graves' hyperthyroidism and ophthalmopathy. From the multiplex PCR reads, TCRdb called clonotypes with MiXCR, one entry per CDR3 protein. The sample shows around 340,000 distinct CDR3 sequences, approximately 15% of them seen only once. The sequenced sample consisted of blood. The source of these receptors is a young man with Graves' hyperthyroidism. CDR3s include the opening cysteine and the closing phenylalanine or tryptophan. Fields, in order: J gene, D gene, clone size, V gene, CDR3 protein, CDR3 DNA. A D gene is named only where the DNA matches it firmly. The size entry is marked missing in some rows and otherwise reads once, few, many or a size class.

J gene: TRBJ2-7
D gene: TRBD2
clone size: many
V gene: TRBV10-3
CDR3 protein: CATKPLAGGFYEQYF
CDR3 DNA: TGTGCCACCAAACCTCTAGCGGGAGGGTTCTACGAGCAGTACTTC

J gene: TRBJ2-1
D gene: TRBD2
clone size: many
V gene: TRBV2
CDR3 protein: CASSDFLAGGYQFF
CDR3 DNA: TGTGCCAGCAGTGATTTTCTAGCGGGAGGCTATCAGTTCTTC

J gene: TRBJ2-1
D gene: .
clone size: many
V gene: TRBV10-3
CDR3 protein: CAISDASRGSYNEQFF
CDR3 DNA: TGTGCCATCAGTGATGCGAGTCGGGGCTCCTACAATGAGCAGTTCTTC

J gene: TRBJ1-6
D gene: .
clone size: few
V gene: TRBV18
CDR3 protein: CASSPYRDNSPLHF
CDR3 DNA: TGTGCCAGCTCACCTTACAGGGATAATTCACCCCTCCACTTT

J gene: TRBJ2-3
D gene: TRBD1
clone size: many
V gene: TRBV4-1
CDR3 protein: CASSQQGTQGADTQYF
CDR3 DNA: TGCGCCAGCAGCCAGCAAGGGACCCAGGGGGCAGATACGCAGTATTTT

J gene: TRBJ2-1
D gene: .
clone size: few
V gene: TRBV5-6
CDR3 protein: CTSSFLRYDNEQFF
CDR3 DNA: TGTACCAGCAGCTTTCTCAGATACGACAATGAGCAGTTCTTC

J gene: TRBJ2-2
D gene: .
clone size: .
V gene: TRBV5-6
CDR3 protein: CASSLRTSRNTGELFF
CDR3 DNA: TGTGCCAGCAGCCTGCGGACCAGCAGGAACACCGGGGAGCTGTTTTTT

J gene: TRBJ2-7
D gene: .
clone size: many
V gene: TRBV5-6
CDR3 protein: CASSEVGYHEQYF
CDR3 DNA: TGTGCCAGCAGTGAGGTGGGGTACCACGAGCAGTACTTC

J gene: TRBJ1-5
D gene: TRBD1
clone size: few
V gene: TRBV7-9
CDR3 protein: CASSCPPRDREIQPQHF
CDR3 DNA: TGTGCCAGCAGCTGCCCCCCCCGGGACAGGGAAATTCAGCCCCAGCATTTT

J gene: TRBJ2-5
D gene: .
clone size: .
V gene: TRBV6-2/TRBV6-3
CDR3 protein: CASSYGSRKETQYF
CDR3 DNA: TGTGCCAGCAGTTACGGTAGCAGGAAAGAGACCCAGTACTTC

J gene: TRBJ2-7
D gene: .
clone size: many
V gene: TRBV12-3/TRBV12-4
CDR3 protein: CASSLASYEQYF
CDR3 DNA: TGTGCCAGCAGTTTAGCCTCCTACGAGCAGTACTTC

J gene: TRBJ1-2
D gene: .
clone size: .
V gene: TRBV3-1
CDR3 protein: CASSQVDYGYTF
CDR3 DNA: TGTGCCAGCAGCCAGGTGGACTATGGCTACACCTTC

J gene: TRBJ2-2
D gene: TRBD2
clone size: .
V gene: TRBV9
CDR3 protein: CASSVSSGANTGELFF
CDR3 DNA: TGTGCCAGCAGCGTCTCCAGCGGGGCTAACACCGGGGAGCTGTTTTTT

J gene: TRBJ2-3
D gene: TRBD2
clone size: many
V gene: TRBV29-1
CDR3 protein: CSVAGLAGLKASTDTQYF
CDR3 DNA: TGCAGCGTTGCTGGACTAGCGGGACTGAAAGCTAGCACAGATACGCAGTATTTT

J gene: TRBJ1-6
D gene: .
clone size: few
V gene: TRBV11-2
CDR3 protein: CASSLEVGSPLHF
CDR3 DNA: TGTGCCAGCAGCTTAGAGGTCGGTTCACCCCTCCACTTT

J gene: TRBJ2-2
D gene: .
clone size: .
V gene: TRBV20-1
CDR3 protein: CSAASNTGELFF
CDR3 DNA: TGCAGTGCTGCGTCGAACACCGGGGAGCTGTTTTTT